These T cell receptor beta chains were read from a single sample in a study of cytomegalovirus exposure and HLA in healthy donors. The protocol was immunoSEQ multiplex PCR, while the TCRdb copy is restricted to in-frame clones and leaves out a portion. Here the sample spans about 150,000 clones, roughly 80% being singletons. Material: PBMCs. The receptors stem from a man in his late teens or twenties in good health and CMV-seronegative. The CDR3 runs from the conserved cysteine through the conserved F or W. The D gene is left open where the match is weak. Only some rows state a clone size, as once, few, many or a class for expanded clones.

CDR3 DNA | CDR3 protein | J gene | V gene | clone size | D gene
TGTGCCAGCAGCGTGGGACAGCCGGGATACGGATACGAGCAGTACTTC | CASSVGQPGYGYEQYF | TRBJ2-7 | TRBV9 | once | TRBD1
TGTGCCAGCAGCTTAGGGACTGGACTTTACGAGCAGTACTTC | CASSLGTGLYEQYF | TRBJ2-7 | TRBV28 | NA | NA
TGTGCCAGCAGCACTGAGGAAAACGCGAACACCGGGGAGCTGTTTTTT | CASSTEENANTGELFF | TRBJ2-2 | TRBV7-9 | NA | NA
TGTGCCAGCAGTGGAGACAGGGACTCGAACACTGAAGCTTTCTTT | CASSGDRDSNTEAFF | TRBJ1-1 | TRBV28 | NA | TRBD1
TGCGCCAGCAGCTTGGGTCAGAGCGATCAGCCCCAGCATTTT | CASSLGQSDQPQHF | TRBJ1-5 | TRBV5-1 | NA | NA
TGTGCCAGCAGTATCCGGGACAGAAGCACTGGGCACATTCAGTACTTC | CASSIRDRSTGHIQYF | TRBJ2-4 | TRBV2 | NA | TRBD1
TGTGCCACTCAGCGAGGCGGGAACACCGGGGAGCTGTTTTTT | CATQRGGNTGELFF | TRBJ2-2 | TRBV27 | few | NA
TGTGCCACCCTCCGGGACACCAACACAGATACGCAGTATTTT | CATLRDTNTDTQYF | TRBJ2-3 | TRBV2 | NA | NA
TGCAGTGCAATCCAGGGGGTTCCCTTGTTTTTT | CSAIQGVPLFF | TRBJ1-4 | TRBV20-1 | NA | TRBD1
TGTGCCAGCAGCCCTACAGGTTCAGATACGCAGTATTTT | CASSPTGSDTQYF | TRBJ2-3 | TRBV9 | NA | NA
TGTGCCAGCAGCAGACAGAGAAACACTGAAGCTTTCTTT | CASSRQRNTEAFF | TRBJ1-1 | TRBV7-3 | once | NA
TGTGCCAGCAGTTTATCCCACAGCCAAGAGACCCAGTACTTC | CASSLSHSQETQYF | TRBJ2-5 | TRBV27 | NA | NA
TGCGCCAGCAGCTTCAGTCCCGGGGATCAGCCCCAGCATTTT | CASSFSPGDQPQHF | TRBJ1-5 | TRBV5-1 | NA | NA
TGTGCCAGTATGGTCCAGGGGGCCAAAGAGACCCAGTACTTC | CASMVQGAKETQYF | TRBJ2-5 | TRBV6-1 | NA | TRBD1
TGTGCCAGCAGCTTGGGGACAGGGCCTTTGAATGAAAAACTGTTTTTT | CASSLGTGPLNEKLFF | TRBJ1-4 | TRBV5-8 | NA | TRBD1
TGCAGCGTTGAAGAACGGGGTGCTGGGGCCAACGTCCTGACTTTC | CSVEERGAGANVLTF | TRBJ2-6 | TRBV29-1 | NA | NA
TGTGCCAGCCGGGAGGGACGATATAATTCACCCCTCCACTTT | CASREGRYNSPLHF | TRBJ1-6 | TRBV18 | NA | NA
TGTGCCAGCAGCGTAGGGCTCGGGCGGGGGGAATACGAGCAGTACTTC | CASSVGLGRGEYEQYF | TRBJ2-7 | TRBV9 | once | TRBD2
TGTGCCAGCAGCTTAGGAAAGTGGTTCCGACAGGGCATAGGAGAGACCCAGTACTTC | CASSLGKWFRQGIGETQYF | TRBJ2-5 | TRBV7-9 | NA | TRBD1
TGTGCCAGCAGCGTACGGTCGAGGGAGGGAGGCCGTTGGGGCACAGATACGCAGTATTTT | CASSVRSREGGRWGTDTQYF | TRBJ2-3 | TRBV9 | NA | TRBD2
TGTGCCAGCAGCTCCACAGGGGTTGATCAGCCCCAGCATTTT | CASSSTGVDQPQHF | TRBJ1-5 | TRBV7-9 | NA | TRBD1
TGTGCCAGCAGACTCCCGGGGGACGGGGAGCTGTTTTTT | CASRLPGDGELFF | TRBJ2-2 | TRBV7-3 | once | NA
TGTGCCAGCATGACAGCCGGGGCCAACGTCCTGACTTTC | CASMTAGANVLTF | TRBJ2-6 | TRBV6-1 | once | NA
TGTGCCAGCAGCGGGGGGACAGGGGATGTCTACACCTTC | CASSGGTGDVYTF | TRBJ1-2 | TRBV6-5 | few | TRBD1
TGTGCCAGCAGTAAAAAAACGACAGGCTACGAGCAGTACTTC | CASSKKTTGYEQYF | TRBJ2-7 | TRBV5-4 | few | NA
TGTGCCAGCAGTCCCGGGGGTAGCGGGAACCACAATGAGCAGTTCTTC | CASSPGGSGNHNEQFF | TRBJ2-1 | TRBV28 | NA | TRBD2
TGTGCCAGCAGTTATGGGGCCTCGGGCACAGATACGCAGTATTTT | CASSYGASGTDTQYF | TRBJ2-3 | TRBV6-5 | NA | NA
TGTGCCAGCAGTTTGCAGATCGCCGGGACAGGGTCAGTGGCCTATAATTCACCCCTCCACTTT | CASSLQIAGTGSVAYNSPLHF | TRBJ1-6 | TRBV28 | NA | TRBD1
TGTGCCATCAGAGATAGCGGGGGGCAATCCTACGAGCAGTACTTC | CAIRDSGGQSYEQYF | TRBJ2-7 | TRBV10-3 | few | TRBD2
TGTGCCAGCAACCAGCGGGGGGGCCGAGATACGCAGTATTTT | CASNQRGGRDTQYF | TRBJ2-3 | TRBV2 | once | TRBD2
TGTGCCAGCAGTGCGACAGGTCCCTCCAATTCACCCCTCCACTTT | CASSATGPSNSPLHF | TRBJ1-6 | TRBV6-6 | NA | NA
TGTGCCAGCAGGACAGGGACTGGAAACACCATATATTTT | CASRTGTGNTIYF | TRBJ1-3 | TRBV6-1 | NA | TRBD1
TGTGCCAGCAGTGAATCCAGGGCCTCCCAGTACTTC | CASSESRASQYF | TRBJ2-5 | TRBV6-1 | NA | NA
TGCAGTGCTCCCGGGGAGTCGGAGCAGTTCTTC | CSAPGESEQFF | TRBJ2-1 | TRBV20-1 | NA | NA
TGTGCCAGCAGCGTAAGGGGGAAGTTTGGAAACACCATATATTTT | CASSVRGKFGNTIYF | TRBJ1-3 | TRBV9 | few | NA
TGTGCCAGTAGTATAGATAGCGGGAACTCCTACGAGCAGTACTTC | CASSIDSGNSYEQYF | TRBJ2-7 | TRBV19 | NA | TRBD2
TGTGCCAGCAGCCCAAACAGGGGCGGCGAGACCCAGTACTTC | CASSPNRGGETQYF | TRBJ2-5 | TRBV7-2 | NA | TRBD1
TGTGCCAGCAGCTTATACCAGGATCCCTACGAGCAGTACTTC | CASSLYQDPYEQYF | TRBJ2-7 | TRBV7-8 | NA | NA
TGTGCCAGCAGCTCGGGGTGGAATTCACCCCTCCACTTT | CASSSGWNSPLHF | TRBJ1-6 | TRBV5-6 | NA | NA
TGTGCCAGTAGTCACGCAGCGAACACCGGGGAGCTGTTTTTT | CASSHAANTGELFF | TRBJ2-2 | TRBV19 | once | NA